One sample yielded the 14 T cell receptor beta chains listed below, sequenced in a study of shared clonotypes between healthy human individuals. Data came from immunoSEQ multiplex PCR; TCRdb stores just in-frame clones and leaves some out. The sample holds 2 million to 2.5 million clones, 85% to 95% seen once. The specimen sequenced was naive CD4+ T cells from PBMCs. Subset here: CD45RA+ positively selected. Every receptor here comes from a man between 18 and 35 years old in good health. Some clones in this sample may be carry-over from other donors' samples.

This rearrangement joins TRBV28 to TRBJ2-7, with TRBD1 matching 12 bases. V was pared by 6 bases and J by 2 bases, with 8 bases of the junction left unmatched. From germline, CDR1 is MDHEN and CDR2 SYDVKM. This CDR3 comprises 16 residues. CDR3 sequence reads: CASRNPGQGATYEQYF. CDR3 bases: TGTGCCAGCAGGAACCCGGGACAGGGGGCCACCTACGAGCAGTACTTC.

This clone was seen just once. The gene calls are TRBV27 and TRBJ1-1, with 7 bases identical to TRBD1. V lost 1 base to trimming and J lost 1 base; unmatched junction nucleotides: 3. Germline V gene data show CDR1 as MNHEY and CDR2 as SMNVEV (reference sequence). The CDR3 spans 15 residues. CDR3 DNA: TGTGCCAGCAGTTTATGGGACAGACCGAACACTGAAGCTTTCTTT. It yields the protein CASSLWDRPNTEAFF.

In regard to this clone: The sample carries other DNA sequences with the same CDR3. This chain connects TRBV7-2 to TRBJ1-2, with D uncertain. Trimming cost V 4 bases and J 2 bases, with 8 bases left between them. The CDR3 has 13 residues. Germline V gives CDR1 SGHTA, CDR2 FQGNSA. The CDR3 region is CASSSGRNYGYTF. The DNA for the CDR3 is TGTGCCAGCAGCTCCGGACGGAACTATGGCTACACCTTC.

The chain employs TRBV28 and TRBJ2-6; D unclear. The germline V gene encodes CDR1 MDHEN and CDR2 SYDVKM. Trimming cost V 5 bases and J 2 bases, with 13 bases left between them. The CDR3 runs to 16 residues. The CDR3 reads CASSPGGLAGANVLTF. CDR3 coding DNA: TGTGCCAGCAGTCCCGGTGGGTTAGCTGGGGCCAACGTCCTGACTTTC.

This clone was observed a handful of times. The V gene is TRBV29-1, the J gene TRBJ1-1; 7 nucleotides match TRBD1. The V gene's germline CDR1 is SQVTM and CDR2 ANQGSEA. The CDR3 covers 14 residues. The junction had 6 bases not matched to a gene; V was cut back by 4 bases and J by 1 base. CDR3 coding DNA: TGCAGCGTTGCCCGGGACAGCCAGAACACTGAAGCTTTCTTT. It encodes CSVARDSQNTEAFF. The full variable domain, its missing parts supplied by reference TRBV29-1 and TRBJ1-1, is SAVISQKPSRDICQRGTSLTIQCQVDSQVTMMFWYRQQPGQSLTLIATANQGSEATYESGFVIDKFPISRPNLTFSTLTVSNMSPEDSSIYLCSVARDSQNTEAFFGQGTRLTVV.

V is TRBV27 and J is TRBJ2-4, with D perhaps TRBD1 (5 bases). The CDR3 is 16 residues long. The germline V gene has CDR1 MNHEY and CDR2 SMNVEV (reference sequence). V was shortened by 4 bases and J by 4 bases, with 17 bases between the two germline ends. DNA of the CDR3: TGTGCCAGCAGTTGGGGCTTTGGCCGCCCGAAAAACATTCAGTACTTC. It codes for CASSWGFGRPKNIQYF.

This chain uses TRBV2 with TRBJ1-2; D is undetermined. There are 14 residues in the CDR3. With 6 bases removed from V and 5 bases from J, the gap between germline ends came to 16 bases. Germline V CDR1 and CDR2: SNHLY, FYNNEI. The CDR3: CASRRVTSVYGYTF. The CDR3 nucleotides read TGTGCCAGCAGGAGAGTGACATCTGTTTATGGCTACACCTTC.

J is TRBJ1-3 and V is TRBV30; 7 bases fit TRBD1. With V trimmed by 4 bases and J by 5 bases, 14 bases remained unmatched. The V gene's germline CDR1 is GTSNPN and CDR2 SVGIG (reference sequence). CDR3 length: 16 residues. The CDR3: CAWNLSYRGRRNTIYF. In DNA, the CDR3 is TGTGCCTGGAATCTTTCATACAGGGGTAGGAGAAACACCATATATTTT.

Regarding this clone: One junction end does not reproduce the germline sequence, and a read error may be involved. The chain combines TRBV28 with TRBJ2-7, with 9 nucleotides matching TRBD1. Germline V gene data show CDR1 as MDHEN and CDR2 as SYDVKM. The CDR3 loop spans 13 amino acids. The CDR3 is CASSSSPPGQGIF. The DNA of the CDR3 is TGTGCCAGCAGTTCCAGCCCACCGGGACAGGGAATCTTC.

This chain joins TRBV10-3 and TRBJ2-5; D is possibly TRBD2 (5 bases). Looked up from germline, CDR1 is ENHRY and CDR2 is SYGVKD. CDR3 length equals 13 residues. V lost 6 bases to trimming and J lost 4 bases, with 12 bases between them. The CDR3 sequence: CAIRVREGETQYF. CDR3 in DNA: TGTGCCATCAGGGTCCGAGAGGGAGAGACCCAGTACTTC.

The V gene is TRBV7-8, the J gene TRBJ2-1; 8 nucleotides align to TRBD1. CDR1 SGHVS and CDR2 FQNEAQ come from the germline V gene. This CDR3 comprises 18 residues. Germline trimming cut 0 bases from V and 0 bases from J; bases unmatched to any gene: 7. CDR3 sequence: CASSLARRDRSSYNEQFF. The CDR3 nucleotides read TGTGCCAGCAGCTTAGCGCGGAGGGACAGGAGCTCCTACAATGAGCAGTTCTTC.

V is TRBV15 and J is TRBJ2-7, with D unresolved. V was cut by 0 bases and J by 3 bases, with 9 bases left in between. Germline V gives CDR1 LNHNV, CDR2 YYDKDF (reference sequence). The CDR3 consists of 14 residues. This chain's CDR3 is CATSRDTGYYEQYF. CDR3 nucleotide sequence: TGTGCCACCAGCAGAGACACCGGATACTACGAGCAGTACTTC.

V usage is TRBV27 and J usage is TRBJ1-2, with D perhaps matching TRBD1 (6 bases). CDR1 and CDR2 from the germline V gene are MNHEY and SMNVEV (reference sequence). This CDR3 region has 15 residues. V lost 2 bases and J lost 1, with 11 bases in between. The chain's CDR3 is CASSLEGGGNYGYTF. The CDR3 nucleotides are TGTGCCAGCAGTTTAGAAGGGGGGGGTAACTATGGCTACACCTTC.

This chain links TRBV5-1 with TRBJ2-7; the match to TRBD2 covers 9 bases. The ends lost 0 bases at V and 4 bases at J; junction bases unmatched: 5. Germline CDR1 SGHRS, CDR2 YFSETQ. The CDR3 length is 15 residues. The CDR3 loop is CASSLGSGSAYEQYF. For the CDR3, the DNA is TGCGCCAGCAGCTTGGGTAGCGGGAGTGCTTACGAGCAGTACTTC.